This is a list of T cell receptor beta chains from one sample in a study of cytomegalovirus exposure and HLA in healthy donors. TCRdb's copy holds only in-frame clones and misses some; the assay was immunoSEQ multiplex PCR. The repertoire includes approximately 140,000 clones, 70% to 80% of them detected once, and about 1.7% sits in the top ten. Sequenced input: PBMCs. The receptors were gathered from a woman between 50 and 59 years old in good health and CMV-seronegative. Both conserved end residues are part of each CDR3. Fields, in order: V gene, D gene, clone size, J gene, CDR3 DNA, CDR3 protein. The D gene is left open where the match is weak. Not every row has a clone size; where given, it reads once, few, many or a size class.

v_gene: TRBV7-3; d_gene: .; abundance: once; j_gene: TRBJ1-1; CDR3nt: TGTGCCAGCAGCCCCCTGGGGGGTCGAACTGAAGCTTTCTTT; CDR3aa: CASSPLGGRTEAFF
v_gene: TRBV5-4; d_gene: .; abundance: .; j_gene: TRBJ2-1; CDR3nt: TGTGCCAGCAGCTTGCAGCGGGACATTTACAATGAGCAGTTCTTC; CDR3aa: CASSLQRDIYNEQFF
v_gene: TRBV18; d_gene: TRBD1; abundance: .; j_gene: TRBJ1-1; CDR3nt: TGTGCCAGCTCACCGACAGGGAAGATGAACACTGAAGCTTTCTTT; CDR3aa: CASSPTGKMNTEAFF
v_gene: TRBV7-2; d_gene: TRBD2; abundance: .; j_gene: TRBJ2-5; CDR3nt: TGTGCCAGCAGCGCCTCGAGACTAGCTAGGATGGAGACCCAGTACTTC; CDR3aa: CASSASRLARMETQYF
v_gene: TRBV9; d_gene: TRBD2; abundance: .; j_gene: TRBJ2-1; CDR3nt: TGTGCCAGCAGCATAGGGGGACTAGCGGAAAATGAGCAGTTCTTC; CDR3aa: CASSIGGLAENEQFF
v_gene: TRBV25-1; d_gene: .; abundance: once; j_gene: TRBJ1-1; CDR3nt: TGTGCCAGCAGTGAATGGCTTGGGCAAAAATCTGAAGCTTTCTTT; CDR3aa: CASSEWLGQKSEAFF
v_gene: TRBV4-3; d_gene: .; abundance: .; j_gene: TRBJ1-5; CDR3nt: TGCGCCAGCAGCCAAGATCTGGCGGGAGCGCAGCCCCAGCATTTT; CDR3aa: CASSQDLAGAQPQHF
v_gene: TRBV19; d_gene: TRBD1; abundance: .; j_gene: TRBJ1-5; CDR3nt: TGTGCCAGTAAGACAGGGACTGGCAATCAGCCCCAGCATTTT; CDR3aa: CASKTGTGNQPQHF
v_gene: TRBV29-1; d_gene: .; abundance: .; j_gene: TRBJ1-3; CDR3nt: TGCAGCGTCAGGGAATCCTCTGGAAACACCATATATTTT; CDR3aa: CSVRESSGNTIYF
v_gene: TRBV20-1; d_gene: .; abundance: .; j_gene: TRBJ2-7; CDR3nt: TGCAGTGCTAGAGAACAGCCCGAGCAGTACTTC; CDR3aa: CSAREQPEQYF